Listed here are 25 T cell receptor beta chains from one sample, sequenced in a study of T cells in Graves' hyperthyroidism and ophthalmopathy. Amplification of TCR beta CDR3 regions was performed using RNA transcripts as template. A set of HTBI primers served as the primers for a first-round RT-PCR of the TCR CDR3. Using its own MiXCR run on the multiplex PCR reads, TCRdb lists one record per CDR3 protein. The sample contains a few hundred thousand distinct CDR3 sequences, about a sixth of which appear only once. The source material was blood. The receptors derive from a woman younger than 35 with Graves' hyperthyroidism.

This sequence joins TRBV20-1 and TRBJ2-1; 8 nucleotides align to TRBD1. CDR1 is DFQATT, CDR2 SNEGSKA, per germline (reference sequence). Trimming took 6 bases from V and 6 from J; bases not matched to a gene: 7. The CDR3 consists of 13 residues. CDR3 in amino acids: CSARGRLSNEQFF. The CDR3 DNA follows: TGCAGTGCCAGGGGGCGGTTAAGCAATGAGCAGTTCTTC.

This clonotype was recorded at least ten times. V is TRBV20-1 and J is TRBJ2-2, with 7 bases identical to TRBD2. CDR1 and CDR2 (germline): DFQATT, SNEGSKA (reference sequence). Germline trimming cut 5 bases from V and 0 bases from J; bases unmatched to any gene: 6. The CDR3 loop spans 15 amino acids. The CDR3 DNA reads TGCAGTGCTCGAAAGGGACTACCGAACACCGGGGAGCTGTTTTTT. Amino acids: CSARKGLPNTGELFF.

V usage is TRBV5-1 and J usage is TRBJ2-1; D not certain. The germline gives CDR1 SGHRS, CDR2 YFSETQ. The CDR3 spans 16 residues. Trimming removed 1 base from V and 7 bases from J, with 18 bases in between. The CDR3: CASSLRPQVSGNEQFF. The CDR3 DNA sequence: TGCGCCAGCAGCTTGCGGCCCCAGGTTTCTGGGAATGAGCAGTTCTTC.

This chain connects TRBV7-8 to TRBJ2-7; the match to TRBD2 covers 8 bases. Looked up from germline, CDR1 is SGHVS and CDR2 is FQNEAQ. The length of the CDR3 is 14 residues. The trim removed 4 bases at V and 7 bases at J, leaving 9 bases unmatched. The CDR3 is CASSSGGVGGEQYF. The CDR3 DNA is TGTGCCAGCAGCTCCGGGGGGGTGGGGGGGGAGCAGTACTTC.

This clonotype appeared many times. The rearrangement joins TRBV6-5 to TRBJ1-1; the match to TRBD1 covers 9 bases. The germline gives CDR1 MNHEY, CDR2 SVGAGI. Losses at the gene ends were 0 bases for V and 1 base for J; bases not matched to a gene: 9. The CDR3 spans 18 residues. The CDR3 DNA is TGTGCCAGCAGTTACTCTGCGGGACAGGGATTCGGGAACACTGAAGCTTTCTTT. It codes for CASSYSAGQGFGNTEAFF.

This clonotype was counted only a few times. The genes are TRBV4-2 and TRBJ2-1, with TRBD2 identical over 12 bases. This CDR3 region has 18 residues. V trimming: 1 base; J trimming: 4 bases; junction bases outside the gene matches: 8. Germline CDR1 reads LGHNA; CDR2 reads YNFKEQ. Here the CDR3 reads CASSQAPSSGGGYNEQFF. CDR3 bases: TGTGCCAGCAGCCAAGCTCCCTCTAGCGGGGGGGGTTACAATGAGCAGTTCTTC.

This clonotype was observed many times. This chain uses TRBV2 with TRBJ2-3, with 11 bases fitting TRBD2. V gave up 6 bases and J gave up 8 bases; unmatched junction bases: 10. This CDR3 has 15 residues. From germline, CDR1 is SNHLY and CDR2 FYNNEI. The CDR3 is CASSRNSGRASTQYF. The CDR3 DNA follows: TGTGCCAGCAGCCGAAATAGCGGGAGGGCTAGTACGCAGTATTTT.

This clonotype has a handful of counts. This sequence joins TRBV20-1 and TRBJ2-7; no clear D gene. This CDR3 comprises 11 residues. V dropped 0 bases and J dropped 4 bases, with 4 bases sitting between them. CDR1 DFQATT and CDR2 SNEGSKA come from the germline V gene (reference sequence). Here the CDR3 DNA reads TGCAGTGCTAGAGAGTTGTACGAGCAGTACTTC. Translated: CSARELYEQYF.

The V call is TRBV6-1, the J call TRBJ1-2; D ambiguous. V was pared by 1 base and J by 7 bases, with 7 bases between. Per the germline V gene, CDR1 is MNHNS and CDR2 is SASEGT. This CDR3 contains 12 residues. Written as DNA, the CDR3 is TGTGCCAGCAGTGAAGGGGTGACTGGCTACACCTTC. This translates into CASSEGVTGYTF.

This clonotype has a count of ten or more. The rearrangement links TRBV20-1 to TRBJ1-1, with 8 bases fitting TRBD1. The CDR3 length is 16 residues. From germline, CDR1 is DFQATT and CDR2 SNEGSKA (reference sequence). The ends lost 5 bases at V and 3 bases at J; junction bases unmatched: 14. CDR3 amino acids: CSAPPLTTGVHTEAFF. The DNA for the CDR3 is TGCAGTGCTCCACCTCTTACGACAGGGGTCCACACTGAAGCTTTCTTT.

This clonotype was detected ten times or more. This sequence joins TRBV28 and TRBJ1-5; TRBD1 agrees at 7 bases. The CDR3 length is 16 residues. Germline V gene lookup returns CDR1 MDHEN and CDR2 SYDVKM. V lost 5 bases, J lost 1 base, and 8 bases stayed unmatched. CDR3 sequence: CASSRQGSLSNQPQHF. The CDR3 coding sequence is TGTGCCAGCAGTCGACAGGGCTCTTTGAGCAATCAGCCCCAGCATTTT.

This clonotype was detected many times. The rearrangement joins TRBV15 to TRBJ2-3; no clear D gene. The CDR3 spans 17 residues. Germline CDR1 reads LNHNV; CDR2 reads YYDKDF (reference sequence). Trimming cost V 0 bases and J 4 bases, with 17 bases left between them. The CDR3 spells CATSRDKATLNSDTQYF. In DNA form, the CDR3 reads TGTGCCACCAGCAGAGATAAGGCCACACTAAATTCAGATACGCAGTATTTT. The whole variable domain, filled in from reference TRBV15 and TRBJ2-3, reads DAMVIQNPRYQVTQFGKPVTLSCSQTLNHNVMYWYQQKSSQAPKLLFHYYDKDFNNEADTPDNFQSRRPNTSFCFLDIRSPGLGDTAMYLCATSRDKATLNSDTQYFGPGTRLTVL.

Many counts were recorded for this clonotype. The chain employs TRBV18 and TRBJ2-7; 7 bases fit TRBD1. The junction had 4 bases not matched to a gene; V was cut back by 3 bases and J by 2 bases. The germline gives CDR1 KGHSH, CDR2 LQKENI. The length of the CDR3 is 14 residues. CDR3 nucleotide sequence: TGTGCCAGCTCACCGGGACAGCAGACCTACGAGCAGTACTTC. It translates to CASSPGQQTYEQYF.

V is TRBV6-1 and J is TRBJ1-4; unclear D gene. V lost 3 bases, J lost 7 bases, and 6 bases lay in between. Looked up from germline, CDR1 is MNHNS and CDR2 is SASEGT. This CDR3 contains 12 residues. The CDR3 spells CASSDGVEKLFF. The CDR3 DNA reads TGTGCCAGCAGTGACGGAGTTGAAAAACTGTTTTTT.

The sample holds many counts of this clonotype. The rearrangement joins TRBV7-8 to TRBJ2-3, with D unresolved. The CDR3 has 16 amino acids. V gave up 2 bases and J gave up 0 bases, with 12 bases separating them. Looked up from germline, CDR1 is SGHVS and CDR2 is FQNEAQ. CDR3 loop: CASSLTTGLSTDTQYF. CDR3 sequence (DNA): TGTGCCAGCAGCTTAACAACGGGTCTTAGCACAGATACGCAGTATTTT.

The table lists this clonotype with many counts. This rearrangement joins TRBV29-1 to TRBJ2-7; TRBD2 might be the D (5 bases). V lost 5 bases to trimming and J lost 6 bases, with 11 bases between them. The CDR3 spans 11 residues. Germline lookup yields CDR1 SQVTM and CDR2 ANQGSEA. CDR3 sequence (DNA): TGCAGCGTTTCCCAGGCGGGCGAGCAGTACTTC. This codes for CSVSQAGEQYF.

In this sample, this clonotype turned up many times. This chain connects TRBV28 to TRBJ2-7, with D perhaps TRBD2 (6 bases). This CDR3 contains 17 residues. V lost 6 bases to trimming and J lost 4 bases, with 25 bases between them. Germline assignment: CDR1 MDHEN and CDR2 SYDVKM. This CDR3 is CASRKIPRVAASYEQYF. CDR3 DNA: TGTGCCAGCAGAAAAATCCCTAGGGTAGCGGCATCTTACGAGCAGTACTTC.

This clonotype was found a few times. The chain uses TRBV6-5 and TRBJ1-5, with TRBD1 as a possible D gene (5 bases). The CDR3 is made up of 14 amino acids. V lost 2 bases and J 6 bases, leaving 11 bases between the germline ends. Germline CDR1 and CDR2: MNHEY and SVGAGI. The CDR3 reads CASSYTREGQPQHF. The DNA of the CDR3 is TGTGCCAGCAGTTACACCAGGGAGGGTCAGCCCCAGCATTTT.

A note on this clonotype: This sequence may be a read error, since a much larger clone differs from it by one base. This chain connects TRBV13 to TRBJ2-7; TRBD1 aligns across 9 bases. The CDR3 has 16 residues. CDR1 and CDR2 (germline): PRHDT, FYEKMQ (reference sequence). The CDR3 region is CASTTQGQGSSYAQYF. CDR3 DNA sequence: TGTGCCAGCACCACCCAGGGACAGGGAAGCTCCTACGCGCAGTACTTC.

This clonotype was observed many times. The J gene is TRBJ1-6, the V gene TRBV10-3; D possibly corresponds to TRBD1 (5 bases). In germline, CDR1 is ENHRY, CDR2 SYGVKD. The CDR3 is made up of 15 amino acids. V lost 1 base to trimming and J lost 10 bases, with 14 bases between them. The CDR3 sequence: CAISEFVGLSSPLHF. The CDR3 nucleotides are TGTGCCATCAGTGAGTTTGTGGGACTGTCATCACCCCTCCACTTT.

On this clonotype itself: A read error may be the cause here, since a much bigger clone is one base away. Since the CDR3 does not end with the conserved phenylalanine or tryptophan, this likely comes from a read error. V usage is TRBV7-2 and J usage is TRBJ2-7; a possible D gene is TRBD2 (5 bases). V was clipped by 4 bases and J by 6 bases, with 19 bases between them. The CDR3 runs to 15 residues. CDR1 SGHTA and CDR2 FQGNSA come from the germline V gene. Written as DNA, the CDR3 is TGTGCCAGCAGCTCCTCGGCTAGCTTGAATCCCGAGCAGTACCTC. It encodes CASSSSASLNPEQYL.

This clonotype was recorded at least ten times. J is TRBJ1-5 and V is TRBV7-8; D unclear. Germline CDR1 reads SGHVS; CDR2 reads FQNEAQ. This CDR3 has 15 residues. V lost 2 bases and J lost 0, with 8 bases in between. CDR3 region: CASSLQEGSNQPQHF. CDR3 nucleotide sequence: TGTGCCAGCAGCTTACAGGAAGGTAGCAATCAGCCCCAGCATTTT.

In its sample, this clonotype was seen many times. This chain links TRBV2 with TRBJ1-5; D gene ambiguous. Trimming left V 5 bases short and J 4 bases short, with 15 bases between. This CDR3 is built from 15 residues. Germline V gives CDR1 SNHLY, CDR2 FYNNEI. CDR3 sequence reads: CASSPPATLNQPQHF. In nucleotides, the CDR3 is TGTGCCAGCAGTCCCCCGGCGACACTGAATCAGCCCCAGCATTTT.

This clonotype has a count of ten or more. The V gene is TRBV6-1, the J gene TRBJ2-3; 9 nucleotides align to TRBD2. Germline loops: CDR1 MNHNS, CDR2 SASEGT. This CDR3 comprises 14 residues. With 5 bases clipped from V and 7 bases from J, the junction kept 7 bases outside the gene matches. The CDR3 sequence is CASSPGREGYTQYF. The CDR3 DNA reads as TGTGCCAGCAGTCCCGGGCGGGAGGGCTATACGCAGTATTTT.

This chain joins TRBV27 and TRBJ1-1; D unresolved. The CDR3 runs 16 residues. V lost 5 bases and J 5 bases, leaving 21 bases between the germline ends. CDR1 and CDR2 (germline): MNHEY, SMNVEV (reference sequence). The CDR3 region has the DNA TGTGCCAGCAGTCCCCCTCCAAGAGAGGTGGGGACTGAAGCTTTCTTT. Its translation is CASSPPPREVGTEAFF.